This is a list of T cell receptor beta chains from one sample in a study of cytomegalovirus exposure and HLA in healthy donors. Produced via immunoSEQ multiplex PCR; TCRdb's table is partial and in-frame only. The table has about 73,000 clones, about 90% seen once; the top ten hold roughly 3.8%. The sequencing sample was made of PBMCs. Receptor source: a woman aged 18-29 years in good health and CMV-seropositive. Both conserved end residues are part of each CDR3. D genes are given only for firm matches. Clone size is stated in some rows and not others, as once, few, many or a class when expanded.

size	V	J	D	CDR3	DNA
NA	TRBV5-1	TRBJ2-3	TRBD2	CASSLRAGGITDTQYF	TGCGCCAGCAGCTTACGAGCGGGGGGGATCACAGATACGCAGTATTTT
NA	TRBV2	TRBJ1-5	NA	CATKGESQPQHF	TGTGCCACTAAGGGAGAATCCCAGCCCCAGCATTTT
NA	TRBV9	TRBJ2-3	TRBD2	CASSGRLAGTQDTQYF	TGTGCCAGCAGCGGTCGACTAGCGGGGACTCAGGATACGCAGTATTTT
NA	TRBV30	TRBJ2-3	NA	CASTRDFSTDTQYF	TGTGCCTCAACCCGGGACTTCAGCACAGATACGCAGTATTTT
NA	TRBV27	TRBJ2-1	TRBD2	CASSGGLAGALRRNEQFF	TGTGCCAGCAGTGGGGGTCTAGCGGGAGCCCTTAGACGCAATGAGCAGTTCTTC
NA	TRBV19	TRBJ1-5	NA	CASSIGGTGNQPQHF	TGTGCCAGTAGTATAGGAGGAACGGGCAATCAGCCCCAGCATTTT
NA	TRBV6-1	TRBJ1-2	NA	CASSEPMNTYGYTF	TGTGCCAGCAGTGAACCCATGAATACCTACGGCTACACCTTC
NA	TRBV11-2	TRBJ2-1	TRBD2	CASSRSGRRYNEQFF	TGTGCCAGCAGCCGGAGCGGGAGAAGGTACAATGAGCAGTTCTTC
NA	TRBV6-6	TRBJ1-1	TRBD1	CASRSTGAPEAFF	TGTGCCAGCAGATCGACAGGGGCTCCTGAAGCTTTCTTT
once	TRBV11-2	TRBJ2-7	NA	CASSLDAEGRYEQYF	TGTGCCAGCAGCTTAGATGCGGAGGGTAGGTACGAGCAGTACTTC
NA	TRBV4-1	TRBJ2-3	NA	CASSQDPGTPGTQYF	TGCGCCAGCAGCCAAGATCCCGGGACTCCGGGTACGCAGTATTTT
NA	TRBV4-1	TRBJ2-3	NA	CASSQRGQGGGTQYF	TGCGCCAGCAGCCAACGCGGACAGGGCGGGGGTACGCAGTATTTT
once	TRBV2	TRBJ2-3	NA	CASSDIGLSASTDTQYF	TGTGCCAGCAGTGATATCGGGTTGTCGGCTAGCACAGATACGCAGTATTTT
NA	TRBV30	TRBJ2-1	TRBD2	CAWSPTGLLYNEQFF	TGTGCCTGGAGTCCCACGGGACTACTATACAATGAGCAGTTCTTC
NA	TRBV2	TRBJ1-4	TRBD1	CASIRQGWDEKLFF	TGTGCCAGCATTCGACAGGGGTGGGATGAAAAACTGTTTTTT
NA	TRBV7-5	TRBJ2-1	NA	CARSLDAGTSSYNEQFF	TGTGCCAGAAGCTTAGACGCCGGGACTAGTTCCTACAATGAGCAGTTCTTC
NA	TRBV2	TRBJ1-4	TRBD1	CASSSRQGHNEKLFF	TGTGCCAGCAGCAGCAGACAGGGACATAATGAAAAACTGTTTTTT
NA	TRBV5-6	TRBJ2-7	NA	CASSLILERVHEQYF	TGTGCCAGCAGCTTGATCCTAGAGCGGGTCCACGAGCAGTACTTC
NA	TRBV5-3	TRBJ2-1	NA	CARSLDSNEQFF	TGTGCCAGAAGCTTGGATAGCAATGAGCAGTTCTTC
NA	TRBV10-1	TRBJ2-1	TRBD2	CASSAGTSGFYEQFF	TGCGCCAGCAGTGCCGGGACTAGCGGGTTCTATGAGCAGTTCTTC
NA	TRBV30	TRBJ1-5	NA	CAWSGGQSHQPQHF	TGTGCCTGGAGTGGTGGACAGTCGCATCAGCCCCAGCATTTT
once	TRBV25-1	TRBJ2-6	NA	CASSEAPWQASGANVLTF	TGTGCCAGCAGTGAGGCCCCCTGGCAGGCCTCTGGGGCCAACGTCCTGACTTTC
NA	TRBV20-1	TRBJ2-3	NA	CSARLADTQYF	TGCAGTGCTAGACTAGCAGATACGCAGTATTTT
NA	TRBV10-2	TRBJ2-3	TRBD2	CASSESEGGRYREDTQYF	TGCGCCAGCAGTGAGTCGGAGGGCGGGAGGTACCGTGAGGATACGCAGTATTTT
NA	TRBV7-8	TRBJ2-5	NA	CASSLTASLMETQYF	TGTGCCAGCAGCTTAACCGCTAGTTTGATGGAGACCCAGTACTTC
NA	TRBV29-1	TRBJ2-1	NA	CTGVFSYNEQFF	TGCACAGGGGTTTTTTCCTACAATGAGCAGTTCTTC
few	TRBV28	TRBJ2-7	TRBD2	CASSLWGGTYEQYF	TGTGCCAGCAGTTTATGGGGGGGGACCTACGAGCAGTACTTC
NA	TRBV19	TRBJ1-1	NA	CASSRGSVNTEAFF	TGTGCCAGTAGTAGGGGCAGCGTGAACACTGAAGCTTTCTTT
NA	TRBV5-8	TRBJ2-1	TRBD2	CASSFAGTSRAENEQFF	TGTGCCAGCAGCTTCGCAGGGACTAGCCGAGCTGAGAATGAGCAGTTCTTC
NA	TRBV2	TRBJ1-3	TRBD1	CASRTGTETWNTIYF	TGTGCCAGCAGGACCGGGACAGAGACCTGGAACACCATATATTTT
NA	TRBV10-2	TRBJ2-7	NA	CASSLLFGGRGSYEQYF	TGCGCCAGCAGTCTATTATTTGGGGGCCGCGGTTCCTACGAGCAGTACTTC